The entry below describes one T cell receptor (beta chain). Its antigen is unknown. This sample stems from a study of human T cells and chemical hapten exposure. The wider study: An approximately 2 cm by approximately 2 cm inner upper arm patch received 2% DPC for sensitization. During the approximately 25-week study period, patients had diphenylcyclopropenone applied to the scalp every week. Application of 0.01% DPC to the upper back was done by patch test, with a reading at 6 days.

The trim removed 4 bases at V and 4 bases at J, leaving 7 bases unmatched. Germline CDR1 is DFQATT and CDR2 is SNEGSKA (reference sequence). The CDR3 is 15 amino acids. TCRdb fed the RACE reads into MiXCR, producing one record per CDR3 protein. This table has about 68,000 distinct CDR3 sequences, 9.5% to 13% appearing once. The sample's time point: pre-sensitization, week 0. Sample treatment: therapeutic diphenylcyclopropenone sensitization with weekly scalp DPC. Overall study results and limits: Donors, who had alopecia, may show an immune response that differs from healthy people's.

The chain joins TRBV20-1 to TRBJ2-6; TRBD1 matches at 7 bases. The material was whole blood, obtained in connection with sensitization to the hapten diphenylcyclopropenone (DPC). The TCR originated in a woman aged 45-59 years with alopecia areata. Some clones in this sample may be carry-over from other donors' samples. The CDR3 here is CSATSTGFGANVLTF. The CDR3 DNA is TGCAGTGCTACTTCGACAGGGTTCGGGGCCAACGTCCTGACTTTC.